Presented here are 10 T cell receptor beta chains from one specimen sequenced in a study of vaccination effects on CD4 cells after COVID-19. Subsequent to a culture period of roughly 11 days, CD4+ T cells were isolated. Participants got two doses of BNT162b2 or mRNA-1273 vaccine. Assay: immunoSEQ multiplex PCR; the TCRdb copy retains only in-frame clones and omits some. The sample carries 25,000 to 35,000 clones, 70% to 85% recorded once. No antigen has been assigned to these receptors. This material consisted of CD4+ T cells from PBMCs cultured without peptide, taken after COVID-19 vaccination. Receptors were obtained from a human donor who received a COVID-19 vaccine.

The rearrangement joins TRBV3-1 (or the pseudogene TRBV3-2) to TRBJ1-1; D remains ambiguous. This CDR3 comprises 15 residues. Germline CDR1 reads LGHDT; CDR2 reads YNNKEL (reference sequence). V gave up 0 bases and J gave up 2 bases, with 10 bases separating them. The CDR3 loop reads CASSQESAGNTEAFF. Written as DNA, the CDR3 is TGTGCCAGCAGCCAAGAGTCGGCAGGCAACACTGAAGCTTTCTTT.

The chain joins TRBV30 to TRBJ2-7; 8 bases fit TRBD2. Trimming cost V 4 bases and J 7 bases; bases outside gene matches: 12. The germline CDR1 and CDR2 sequences are GTSNPN and SVGIG (reference sequence). The CDR3 consists of 14 residues. The CDR3, as DNA: TGTGCCTGGACACGGGCGGGGGGTTTGGGGGAGCAGTACTTC. Translating gives CAWTRAGGLGEQYF.

This clone was seen a handful of times. The V and J genes are TRBV7-3 and TRBJ2-1; weak D call: TRBD2 (6 bases). The CDR3 totals 13 residues. Trimming took 2 bases from V and 5 from J, leaving 7 bases between them. In germline, CDR1 is SGHTA, CDR2 FQGTGA. In DNA form, the CDR3 reads TGTGCCAGCAGCTTAGAGCGGGACAATGAGCAGTTCTTC. Its protein product is CASSLERDNEQFF.

CDR3 in DNA: TGTGCCAGTAGTATAACGGGGGAAGGAAATGGCTACACCTTC. This codes for CASSITGEGNGYTF. J is TRBJ1-2 and V is TRBV19; possible D gene TRBD1, 5 bases. The CDR3 covers 14 residues. V gave up 2 bases and J gave up 6 bases, with 13 bases separating them. The germline gives CDR1 LNHDA, CDR2 SQIVND (reference sequence).

The genes are TRBV14 and TRBJ2-7, with TRBD1 matching 7 bases. The CDR3 is 15 residues long. J lost 2 bases, V lost 3 bases, and 7 bases had no gene match. The V gene's germline CDR1 is SGHDN and CDR2 FVKESK. This CDR3 is CASSHQTGSAYEQYF. CDR3 coding DNA: TGTGCCAGCAGCCACCAGACAGGGTCCGCCTACGAGCAGTACTTC.

This chain joins TRBV6-2 or TRBV6-3 and TRBJ2-5; D is undetermined. CDR1 and CDR2 from the germline V gene are MNHEY and SVGEGT. The CDR3 totals 12 residues. Deletions cut 0 bases from V and 4 bases from J, with 3 bases between. The chain's CDR3 is CASSYSGETQYF. CDR3 bases: TGTGCCAGCAGTTACTCTGGAGAGACCCAGTACTTC.

The V gene is TRBV30, the J gene TRBJ2-2; 7 positions match TRBD1. J gave up 5 bases and V 8 bases, and 11 bases lay outside the gene matches. The CDR3 extends over 14 amino acids. The germline V gene encodes CDR1 GTSNPN and CDR2 SVGIG (reference sequence). CDR3 region: CARGAEQGTGELFF. The CDR3 bases are TGTGCCAGAGGGGCCGAACAGGGGACCGGGGAGCTGTTTTTT.

The chain is built from TRBV5-8 and TRBJ1-2; no clear D gene. Germline CDR1 SGHTS, CDR2 YDEGEE. V lost 2 bases and J lost 1, with 15 bases in between. The CDR3 loop spans 16 amino acids. CDR3 in DNA: TGTGCCAGCAGCTTAGGCGGAGGGAGGAGTAACTATGGCTACACCTTC. Translating gives CASSLGGGRSNYGYTF. The full variable domain, its missing parts supplied by reference TRBV5-8 and TRBJ1-2, is EAGVTQSPTHLIKTRGQQATLRCSPISGHTSVYWYQQALGLGLQFLLWYDEGEERNRGNFPPRFSGRQFPNYSSELNVNALELEDSALYLCASSLGGGRSNYGYTFGSGTRLTVV.

V gene TRBV14 combines with J gene TRBJ2-1, with 11 bases matching TRBD2. There are 15 residues in the CDR3. In germline, CDR1 is SGHDN, CDR2 FVKESK. V shed 5 bases and J 4 bases; nucleotides not matched to a gene: 4. The CDR3 nucleotides read TGTGCCAGCAGCTCCGGGACTAGCGGATACAATGAGCAGTTCTTC. Amino acid sequence: CASSSGTSGYNEQFF.

In its sample, this clone ranks as medium-sized. The genes are TRBV18 and TRBJ2-1; the D gene is possibly TRBD1 (6 bases). Germline lookup yields CDR1 KGHSH and CDR2 LQKENI. The CDR3 runs to 15 residues. V lost 3 bases to trimming and J lost 1 base, with 10 bases between them. The CDR3 DNA reads as TGTGCCAGCTCACCCCCGACAGGATCCTACAATGAGCAGTTCTTC. Its translation is CASSPPTGSYNEQFF. Looking up the rest from reference TRBV18 and TRBJ2-1 gives the full variable domain: NAGVMQNPRHLVRRRGQEARLRCSPMKGHSHVYWYRQLPEEGLKFMVYLQKENIIDESGMPKERFSAEFPKEGPSILRIQQVVRGDSAAYFCASSPPTGSYNEQFFGPGTRLTVL.